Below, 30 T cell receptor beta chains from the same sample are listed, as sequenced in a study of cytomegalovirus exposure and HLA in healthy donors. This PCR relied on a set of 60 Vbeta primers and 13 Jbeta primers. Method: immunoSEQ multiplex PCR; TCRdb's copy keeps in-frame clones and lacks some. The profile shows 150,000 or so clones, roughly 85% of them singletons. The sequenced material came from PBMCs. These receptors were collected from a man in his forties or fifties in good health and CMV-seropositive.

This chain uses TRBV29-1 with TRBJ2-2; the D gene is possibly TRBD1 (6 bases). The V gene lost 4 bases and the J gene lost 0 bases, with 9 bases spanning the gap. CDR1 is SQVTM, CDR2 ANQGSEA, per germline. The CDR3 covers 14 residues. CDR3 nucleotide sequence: TGCAGCGTTGCCCGGGACACGAACACCGGGGAGCTGTTTTTT. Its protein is CSVARDTNTGELFF.

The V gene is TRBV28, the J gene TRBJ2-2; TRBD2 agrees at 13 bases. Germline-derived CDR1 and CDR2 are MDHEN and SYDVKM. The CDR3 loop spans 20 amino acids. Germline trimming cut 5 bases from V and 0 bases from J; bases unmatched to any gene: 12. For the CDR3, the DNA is TGTGCCAGCAGTGTACTAGCGGGGGGGCCAATAATCGCGAACACCGGGGAGCTGTTTTTT. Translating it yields CASSVLAGGPIIANTGELFF.

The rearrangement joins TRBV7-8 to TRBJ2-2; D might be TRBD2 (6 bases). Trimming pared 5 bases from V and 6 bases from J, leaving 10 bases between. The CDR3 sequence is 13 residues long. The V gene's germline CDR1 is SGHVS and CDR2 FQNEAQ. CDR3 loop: CASSLGGSGELFF. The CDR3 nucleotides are TGTGCCAGCAGCCTAGGAGGGTCCGGGGAGCTGTTTTTT. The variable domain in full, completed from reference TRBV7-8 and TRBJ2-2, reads GAGVSQSPRYKVAKRGQDVALRCDPISGHVSLFWYQQALGQGPEFLTYFQNEAQLDKSGLPSDRFFAERPEGSVSTLKIQRTQQEDSAVYLCASSLGGSGELFFGEGSRLTVL.

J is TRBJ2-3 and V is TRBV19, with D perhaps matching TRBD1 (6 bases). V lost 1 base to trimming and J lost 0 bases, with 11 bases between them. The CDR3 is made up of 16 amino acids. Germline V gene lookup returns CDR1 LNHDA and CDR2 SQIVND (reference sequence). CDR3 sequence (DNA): TGTGCCAGTAGTATAGGCTGGGGGACAAGCACAGATACGCAGTATTTT. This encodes CASSIGWGTSTDTQYF.

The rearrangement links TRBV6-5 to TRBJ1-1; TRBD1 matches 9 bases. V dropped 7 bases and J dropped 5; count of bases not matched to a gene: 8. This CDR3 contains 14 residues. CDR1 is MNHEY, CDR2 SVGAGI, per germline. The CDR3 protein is CASTLGQGRTEAFF. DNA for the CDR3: TGTGCCAGCACCCTGGGACAGGGAAGAACTGAAGCTTTCTTT.

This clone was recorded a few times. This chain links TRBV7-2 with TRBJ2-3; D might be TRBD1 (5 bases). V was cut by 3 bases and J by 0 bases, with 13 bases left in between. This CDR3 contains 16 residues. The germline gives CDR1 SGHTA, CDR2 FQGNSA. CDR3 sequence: CASSLGRHLSTDTQYF. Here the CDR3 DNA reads TGTGCCAGCAGCTTGGGGCGACATCTAAGCACAGATACGCAGTATTTT.

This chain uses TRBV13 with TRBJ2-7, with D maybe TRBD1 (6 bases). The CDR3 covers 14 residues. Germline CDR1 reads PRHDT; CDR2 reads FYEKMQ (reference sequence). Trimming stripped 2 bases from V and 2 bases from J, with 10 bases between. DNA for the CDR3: TGTGCCAGCAGCTTATACAGGGAAACCTACGAGCAGTACTTC. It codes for CASSLYRETYEQYF.

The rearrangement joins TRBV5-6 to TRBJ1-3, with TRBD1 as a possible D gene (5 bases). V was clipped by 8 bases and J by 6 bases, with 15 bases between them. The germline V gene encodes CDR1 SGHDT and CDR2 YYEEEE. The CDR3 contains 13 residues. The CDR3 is CASRAGRANTIYF. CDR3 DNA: TGTGCCAGTCGGGCAGGGAGGGCAAACACCATATATTTT.

CDR3 coding DNA: TGCGCCAGCAGCCAACAGCAGGGTTTTAGCTCTGGAAACACCATATATTTT. Translated: CASSQQQGFSSGNTIYF. This sequence joins TRBV4-3 and TRBJ1-3; weak D call: TRBD1 (5 bases). The germline V gene has CDR1 LGHNA and CDR2 YSLEER. The V end lost 2 bases, the J end lost 0 bases, and 14 bases lay between the germline ends. There are 17 residues in the CDR3.

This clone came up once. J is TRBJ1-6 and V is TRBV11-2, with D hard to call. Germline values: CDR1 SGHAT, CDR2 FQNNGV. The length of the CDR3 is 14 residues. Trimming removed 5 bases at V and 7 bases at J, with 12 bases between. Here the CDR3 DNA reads TGTGCCAGCAGCAACCAGGTTGGCAATTCACCCCTCCACTTT. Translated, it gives CASSNQVGNSPLHF.

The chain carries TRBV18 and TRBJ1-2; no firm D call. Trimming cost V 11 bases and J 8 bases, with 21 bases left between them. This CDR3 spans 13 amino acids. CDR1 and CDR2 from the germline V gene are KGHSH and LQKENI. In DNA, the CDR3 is TGTGCCTACTCAACCACACTATCGGAGGGCTACACCTTC. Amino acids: CAYSTTLSEGYTF. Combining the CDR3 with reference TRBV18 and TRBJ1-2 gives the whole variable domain NAGVMQNPRHLVRRRGQEARLRCSPMKGHSHVYWYRQLPEEGLKFMVYLQKENIIDESGMPKERFSAEFPKEGPSILRIQQVVRGDSAAYFCAYSTTLSEGYTFGSGTRLTVV.

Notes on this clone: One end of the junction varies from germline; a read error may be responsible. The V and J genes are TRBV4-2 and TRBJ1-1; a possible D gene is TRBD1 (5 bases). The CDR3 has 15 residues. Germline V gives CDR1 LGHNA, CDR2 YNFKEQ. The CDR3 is CAGSQVYGAGAEAFF. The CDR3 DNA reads TGTGCCGGCAGCCAAGTATATGGGGCTGGGGCTGAAGCTTTCTTT.

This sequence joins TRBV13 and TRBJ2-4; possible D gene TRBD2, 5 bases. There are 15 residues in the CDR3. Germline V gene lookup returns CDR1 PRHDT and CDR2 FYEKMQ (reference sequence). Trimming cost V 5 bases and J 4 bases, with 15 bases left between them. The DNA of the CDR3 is TGTGCCAGCAGCATAACGAGGGCGCCTAAAAACATTCAGTACTTC. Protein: CASSITRAPKNIQYF.

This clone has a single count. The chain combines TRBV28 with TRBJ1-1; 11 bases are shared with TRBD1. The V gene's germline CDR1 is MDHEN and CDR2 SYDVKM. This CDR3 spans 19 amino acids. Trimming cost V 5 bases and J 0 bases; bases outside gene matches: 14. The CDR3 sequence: CASSLSPGQGGNMNTEAFF. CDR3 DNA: TGTGCCAGCAGTCTATCACCGGGACAGGGGGGAAATATGAACACTGAAGCTTTCTTT. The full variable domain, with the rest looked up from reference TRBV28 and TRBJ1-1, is DVKVTQSSRYLVKRTGEKVFLECVQDMDHENMFWYRQDPGLGLRLIYFSYDVKMKEKGDIPEGYSVSREKKERFSLILESASTNQTSMYLCASSLSPGQGGNMNTEAFFGQGTRLTVV.

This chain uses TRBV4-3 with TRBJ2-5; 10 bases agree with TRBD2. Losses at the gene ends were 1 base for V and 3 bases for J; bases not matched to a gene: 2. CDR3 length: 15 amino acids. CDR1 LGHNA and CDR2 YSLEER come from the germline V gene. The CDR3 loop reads CASSQVLAGEETQYF. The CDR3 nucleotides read TGCGCCAGCAGCCAAGTCCTAGCGGGAGAAGAGACCCAGTACTTC.

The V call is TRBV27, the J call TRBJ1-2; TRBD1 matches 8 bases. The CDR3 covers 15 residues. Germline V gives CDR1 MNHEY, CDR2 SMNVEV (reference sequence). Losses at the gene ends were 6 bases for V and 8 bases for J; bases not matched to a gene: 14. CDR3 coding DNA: TGTGCCAGCAGACCTGGGACAGGTTCCTCTGTAGGCTACACCTTC. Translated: CASRPGTGSSVGYTF.

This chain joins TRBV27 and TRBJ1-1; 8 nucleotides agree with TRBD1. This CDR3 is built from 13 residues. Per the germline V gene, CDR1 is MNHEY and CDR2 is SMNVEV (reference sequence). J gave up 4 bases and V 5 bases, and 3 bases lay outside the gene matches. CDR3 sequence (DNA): TGTGCCAGCAGTCAGGGGGCGAGCACTGAAGCTTTCTTT. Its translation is CASSQGASTEAFF.

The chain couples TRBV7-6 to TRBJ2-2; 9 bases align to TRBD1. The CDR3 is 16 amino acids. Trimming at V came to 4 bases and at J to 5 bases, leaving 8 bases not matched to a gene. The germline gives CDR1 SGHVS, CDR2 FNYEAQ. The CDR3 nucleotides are TGTGCCAGCAGCTCAGAAGGGACAGGGAATACCGGGGAGCTGTTTTTT. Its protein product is CASSSEGTGNTGELFF.

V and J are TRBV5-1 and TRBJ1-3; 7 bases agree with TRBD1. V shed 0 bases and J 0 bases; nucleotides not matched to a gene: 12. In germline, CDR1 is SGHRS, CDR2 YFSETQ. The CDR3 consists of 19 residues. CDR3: CASSLVPPQGRNSGNTIYF. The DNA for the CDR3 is TGCGCCAGCAGCTTGGTTCCTCCACAGGGGAGGAACTCTGGAAACACCATATATTTT. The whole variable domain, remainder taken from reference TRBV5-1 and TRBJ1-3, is KAGVTQTPRYLIKTRGQQVTLSCSPISGHRSVSWYQQTPGQGLQFLFEYFSETQRNKGNFPGRFSGRQFSNSRSEMNVSTLELGDSALYLCASSLVPPQGRNSGNTIYFGEGSWLTVV.

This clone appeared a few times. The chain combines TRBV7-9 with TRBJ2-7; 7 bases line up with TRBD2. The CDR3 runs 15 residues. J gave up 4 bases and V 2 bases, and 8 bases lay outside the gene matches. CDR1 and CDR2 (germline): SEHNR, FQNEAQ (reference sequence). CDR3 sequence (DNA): TGTGCCAGCAGCTTATCGTGGGGGGGAGTTTACGAGCAGTACTTC. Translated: CASSLSWGGVYEQYF.

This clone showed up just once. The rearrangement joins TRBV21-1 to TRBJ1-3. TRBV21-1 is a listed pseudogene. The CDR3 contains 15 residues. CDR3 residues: CASSKGGFSGNTIYF. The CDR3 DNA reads TGTGCCAGCAGCAAGGGGGGTTTCTCTGGAAACACCATATATTTT.

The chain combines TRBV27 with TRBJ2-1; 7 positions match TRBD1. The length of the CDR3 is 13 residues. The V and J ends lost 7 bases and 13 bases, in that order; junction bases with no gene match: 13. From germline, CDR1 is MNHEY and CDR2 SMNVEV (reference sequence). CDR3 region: CASTNTPGQRQFF. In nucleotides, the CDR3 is TGTGCCAGCACAAATACACCGGGACAGAGACAGTTCTTC.

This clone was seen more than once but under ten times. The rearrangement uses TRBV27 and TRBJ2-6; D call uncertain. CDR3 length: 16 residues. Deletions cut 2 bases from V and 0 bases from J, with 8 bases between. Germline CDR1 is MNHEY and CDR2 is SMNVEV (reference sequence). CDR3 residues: CASSLGRSSGANVLTF. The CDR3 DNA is TGTGCCAGCAGTTTAGGTAGGAGCTCTGGGGCCAACGTCCTGACTTTC.

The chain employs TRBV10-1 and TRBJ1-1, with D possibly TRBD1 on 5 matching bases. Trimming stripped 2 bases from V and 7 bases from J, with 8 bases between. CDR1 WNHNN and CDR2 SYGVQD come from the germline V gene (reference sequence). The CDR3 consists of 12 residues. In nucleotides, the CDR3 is TGCGCCAGCAGTGAGCGGGGGAATGAAGCTTTCTTT. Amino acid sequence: CASSERGNEAFF.

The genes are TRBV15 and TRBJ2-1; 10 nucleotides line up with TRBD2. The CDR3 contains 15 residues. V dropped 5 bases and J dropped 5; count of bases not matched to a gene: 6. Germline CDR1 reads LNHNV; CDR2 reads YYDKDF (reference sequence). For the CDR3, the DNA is TGTGCCACCAGCCCCGGGACTAGCGAGAACAATGAGCAGTTCTTC. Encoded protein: CATSPGTSENNEQFF. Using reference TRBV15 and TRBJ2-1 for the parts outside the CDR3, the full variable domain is DAMVIQNPRYQVTQFGKPVTLSCSQTLNHNVMYWYQQKSSQAPKLLFHYYDKDFNNEADTPDNFQSRRPNTSFCFLDIRSPGLGDTAMYLCATSPGTSENNEQFFGPGTRLTVL.

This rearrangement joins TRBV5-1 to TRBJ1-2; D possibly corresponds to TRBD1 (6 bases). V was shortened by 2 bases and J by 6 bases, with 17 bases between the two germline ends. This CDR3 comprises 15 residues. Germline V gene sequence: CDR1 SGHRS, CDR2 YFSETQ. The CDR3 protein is CASSFQGTAGDGYTF. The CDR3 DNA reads TGCGCCAGCAGCTTTCAGGGGACGGCCGGGGATGGCTACACCTTC.

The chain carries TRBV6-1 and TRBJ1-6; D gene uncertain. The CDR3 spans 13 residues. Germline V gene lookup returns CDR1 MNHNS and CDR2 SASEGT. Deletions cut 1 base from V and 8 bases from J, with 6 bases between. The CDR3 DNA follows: TGTGCCAGCAGTGAAGTGGCCGATTCACCCCTCCACTTT. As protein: CASSEVADSPLHF.

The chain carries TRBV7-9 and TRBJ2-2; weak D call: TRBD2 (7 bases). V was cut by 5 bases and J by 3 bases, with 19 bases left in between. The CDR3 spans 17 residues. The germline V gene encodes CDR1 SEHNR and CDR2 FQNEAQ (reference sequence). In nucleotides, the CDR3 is TGTGCCAGCAGCATACTTCGGGGGGCGCAAGACACCGGGGAGCTGTTTTTT. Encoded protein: CASSILRGAQDTGELFF. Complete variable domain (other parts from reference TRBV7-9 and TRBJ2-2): DTGVSQNPRHKITKRGQNVTFRCDPISEHNRLYWYRQTLGQGPEFLTYFQNEAQLEKSRLLSDRFSAERPKGSFSTLEIQRTEQGDSAMYLCASSILRGAQDTGELFFGEGSRLTVL.

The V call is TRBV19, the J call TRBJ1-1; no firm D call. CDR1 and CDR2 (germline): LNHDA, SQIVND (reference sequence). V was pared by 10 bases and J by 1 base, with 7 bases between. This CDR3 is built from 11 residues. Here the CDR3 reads CATARNTEAFF. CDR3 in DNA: TGTGCCACTGCGAGGAACACTGAAGCTTTCTTT.

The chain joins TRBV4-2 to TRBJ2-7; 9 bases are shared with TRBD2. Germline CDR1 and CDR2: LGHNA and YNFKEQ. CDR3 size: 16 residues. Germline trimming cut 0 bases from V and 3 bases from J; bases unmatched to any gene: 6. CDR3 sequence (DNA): TGTGCCAGCAGCCAAGAATTTGGCGGGGGGGTCTACGAGCAGTACTTC. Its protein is CASSQEFGGGVYEQYF.